The next 13 T cell receptor beta chains were all read from a single sample in a study of somatic mutations in cytotoxic T cells in rheumatoid arthritis. Generated by immunoSEQ multiplex PCR, the TCRdb table keeps only in-frame clones and is missing some. The data show 11,000 or so clones, with roughly 74% seen just once and 11% held by the top ten. The sample comprised CD8+ T cells sorted from blood. The receptors originated from a woman aged 40-49 years in good health.

The rearrangement links TRBV25-1 to TRBJ2-1; D uncertain. Germline V gives CDR1 MGHDK, CDR2 SYGVNS. This CDR3 has 14 residues. Trimming shortened V by 4 bases and J by 0 bases, and 7 bases separated the two germline ends. CDR3 loop: CASSGVSSYNEQFF. CDR3 nucleotide sequence: TGTGCCAGCAGTGGCGTGAGCTCCTACAATGAGCAGTTCTTC. The complete variable domain, with remaining parts taken from reference TRBV25-1 and TRBJ2-1, reads EADIYQTPRYLVIGTGKKITLECSQTMGHDKMYWYQQDPGMELHLIHYSYGVNSTEKGDLSSESTVSRIRTEHFPLTLESARPSHTSQYLCASSGVSSYNEQFFGPGTRLTVL.

The chain combines TRBV2 with TRBJ1-2; no definite D call. With 2 bases removed from V and 4 bases from J, the gap between germline ends came to 8 bases. The CDR3 is 13 amino acids. Germline-derived CDR1 and CDR2 are SNHLY and FYNNEI. CDR3 nucleotides: TGTGCCAGCAGTGAAACCGGGTCCTATGGCTACACCTTC. This gives the protein CASSETGSYGYTF.

J is TRBJ2-1 and V is TRBV7-2; TRBD2 matches 8 bases. Germline values: CDR1 SGHTA, CDR2 FQGNSA. Losses at the gene ends were 4 bases for V and 7 bases for J; bases not matched to a gene: 9. The CDR3 contains 15 residues. CDR3 nucleotides: TGTGCCAGCAGCTCAGGACTAGCTTCCGGGAATGAGCAGTTCTTC. Amino acid sequence: CASSSGLASGNEQFF.

The chain carries TRBV10-1 and TRBJ2-3; no definite D call. The CDR3 contains 15 residues. Germline V CDR1 and CDR2: WNHNN, SYGVQD (reference sequence). V dropped 10 bases and J dropped 5 bases, with 22 bases sitting between them. CDR3 in amino acids: CAIPNRAKRRDTQYF. In DNA, the CDR3 is TGCGCCATCCCAAACCGGGCCAAGAGGAGAGATACGCAGTATTTT.

This chain joins TRBV10-3 and TRBJ1-6; possibly TRBD1 for D (5 bases). The V end lost 3 bases, the J end lost 9 bases, and 18 bases lay between the germline ends. Germline V CDR1 and CDR2: ENHRY, SYGVKD. The CDR3 is made up of 16 amino acids. The DNA of the CDR3 is TGTGCCATCAGTGAATACTCCCAGGGTAATGGTTCACCCCTCCACTTT. Its protein product is CAISEYSQGNGSPLHF.

The chain links TRBV6-6 to TRBJ2-7; D is ambiguous. The CDR3 runs to 12 residues. Looked up from germline, CDR1 is MNHNY and CDR2 is SVGAGI (reference sequence). Trimming pared 5 bases from V and 10 bases from J, leaving 15 bases between. Here the CDR3 DNA reads TGTGCCAGCAGTCTAGACCTACTCGTACAGTACTTC. Its protein is CASSLDLLVQYF.

J is TRBJ2-7 and V is TRBV19; D gene unclear. CDR1 LNHDA and CDR2 SQIVND come from the germline V gene (reference sequence). The CDR3 consists of 13 residues. Trimming removed 3 bases at V and 7 bases at J, with 13 bases between. The DNA of the CDR3 is TGTGCCAGTAGTATTGCCGGGTATACGGAGCAGTACTTC. This codes for CASSIAGYTEQYF.

The V and J genes are TRBV25-1 and TRBJ2-3; TRBD2 aligns across 9 bases. The CDR3 is 17 residues long. With V trimmed by 3 bases and J by 4 bases, 11 bases remained unmatched. Germline V gene lookup returns CDR1 MGHDK and CDR2 SYGVNS. The CDR3 DNA is TGTGCCAGCAGTGATCCACTCGGACTAGCGAATGCAGATACGCAGTATTTT. Residues: CASSDPLGLANADTQYF.

The chain recombines TRBV27 with TRBJ2-1; no reliable D call. The V end lost 2 bases, the J end lost 9 bases, and 11 bases lay between the germline ends. From germline, CDR1 is MNHEY and CDR2 SMNVEV (reference sequence). The CDR3 is made up of 13 amino acids. The CDR3 DNA reads as TGTGCCAGCAGTTTAACCCCCCGGGCTGAGCAGTTCTTC. As protein: CASSLTPRAEQFF.

The rearrangement joins TRBV19 to TRBJ1-1; 8 nucleotides align to TRBD1. J lost 1 base, V lost 7 bases, and 8 bases had no gene match. CDR3 size: 15 residues. CDR1 is LNHDA and CDR2 is SQIVND in the germline V gene (reference sequence). The DNA for the CDR3 is TGTGCCAGTACCATGGGGACAGGTGGGAACACTGAAGCTTTCTTT. Translation gives CASTMGTGGNTEAFF.

This clone was detected once. V gene TRBV13 combines with J gene TRBJ2-1; 7 bases align to TRBD2. The CDR3 is 16 residues long. Trimming removed 0 bases from V and 0 bases from J; junction bases left unmatched: 2. CDR1 is PRHDT and CDR2 is FYEKMQ in the germline V gene (reference sequence). CDR3 protein: CASSLGRGSSYNEQFF. The CDR3 DNA reads TGTGCCAGCAGCTTAGGGCGGGGGAGCTCCTACAATGAGCAGTTCTTC.

The chain combines TRBV12-5 with TRBJ2-7, with unresolved D. Trimming pared 6 bases from V and 1 base from J, leaving 10 bases between. There are 13 residues in the CDR3. The germline gives CDR1 LGHNT, CDR2 FRNRAP. CDR3 bases: TGTGCTAGTGGATCCTTTGAGTCCTACGAGCAGTACTTC. It encodes CASGSFESYEQYF.

The chain couples TRBV5-4 to TRBJ2-1; the D is unclear. The CDR3 spans 12 residues. Germline V gene lookup returns CDR1 SGHNT and CDR2 YYREEE (reference sequence). The V gene lost 5 bases and the J gene lost 9 bases, with 12 bases spanning the gap. The DNA of the CDR3 is TGTGCCAGCAGATTAGACCTTCGTGAGCAGTTCTTC. This gives the protein CASRLDLREQFF.